Presented here are 16 T cell receptor beta chains from one specimen sequenced in a study of cytomegalovirus exposure and HLA in healthy donors. Use of 60 Vbeta and 13 Jbeta primers characterized the PCR. The repertoire was sequenced with immunoSEQ multiplex PCR; TCRdb's copy has only in-frame clones and lacks some. The sample has tens of thousands of clones; around 60% are singletons. Sequenced sample: PBMCs. The receptors derive from a human donor in good health.

The chain recombines TRBV4-2 with TRBJ1-3; D remains unclear. The V gene's germline CDR1 is LGHNA and CDR2 YNFKEQ. Trimming took 5 bases from V and 4 from J, leaving 6 bases between them. This CDR3 is built from 12 residues. CDR3 nucleotides: TGTGCCAGCAGCACGCGAGGAAACACCATATATTTT. Amino acids: CASSTRGNTIYF.

The rearrangement joins TRBV6-5 to TRBJ1-5, with unresolved D. Germline CDR1 is MNHEY and CDR2 is SVGAGI. With 2 bases removed from V and 3 bases from J, the gap between germline ends came to 14 bases. This CDR3 is built from 16 residues. The CDR3 region is CASSYGGGGYNQPQHF. The CDR3 nucleotides are TGTGCCAGCAGTTACGGTGGAGGAGGTTACAATCAGCCCCAGCATTTT.

The chain employs TRBV5-4 and TRBJ2-3, with D perhaps matching TRBD1 (6 bases). CDR3 length: 13 amino acids. Trimming took 3 bases from V and 4 from J, leaving 9 bases between them. Germline V gene lookup returns CDR1 SGHNT and CDR2 YYREEE (reference sequence). CDR3 in amino acids: CASSSQGSDTQYF. The DNA of the CDR3 is TGTGCCAGCAGCTCACAGGGTTCAGATACGCAGTATTTT. Filled out from reference TRBV5-4 and TRBJ2-3, the complete variable domain reads ETGVTQSPTHLIKTRGQQVTLRCSSQSGHNTVSWYQQALGQGPQFIFQYYREEENGRGNFPPRFSGLQFPNYSSELNVNALELDDSALYLCASSSQGSDTQYFGPGTRLTVL.

The chain carries TRBV7-2 and TRBJ2-7; D unclear. CDR3 length: 13 amino acids. Per germline, CDR1 SGHTA and CDR2 FQGNSA. Trimming pared 6 bases from V and 6 bases from J, leaving 15 bases between. The CDR3 DNA sequence: TGTGCCAGCAGTTCTCTCCAGGTCGGCGAGCAGTACTTC. Translation gives CASSSLQVGEQYF.

This clone was seen more than once but under ten times. This chain links TRBV18 with TRBJ2-6, with 8 nucleotides matching TRBD1. CDR1 is KGHSH, CDR2 LQKENI, per germline. CDR3 length: 17 amino acids. The V and J ends lost 2 bases and 2 bases, in that order; junction bases with no gene match: 5. CDR3 bases: TGTGCCAGCTCACCAAGACAGGGGTTTGCTGGGGCCAACGTCCTGACTTTC. Its translation: CASSPRQGFAGANVLTF. Using reference TRBV18 and TRBJ2-6 for the parts outside the CDR3, the full variable domain is NAGVMQNPRHLVRRRGQEARLRCSPMKGHSHVYWYRQLPEEGLKFMVYLQKENIIDESGMPKERFSAEFPKEGPSILRIQQVVRGDSAAYFCASSPRQGFAGANVLTFGAGSRLTVL.

The chain is built from TRBV19 and TRBJ1-4; the D gene is possibly TRBD1 (6 bases). Germline CDR1 reads LNHDA; CDR2 reads SQIVND (reference sequence). The CDR3 length is 14 residues. Trimming removed 3 bases from V and 6 bases from J, with 11 bases in between. CDR3 protein: CASSMGRGDEKLFF. CDR3 coding DNA: TGTGCCAGTAGTATGGGCAGGGGCGATGAAAAACTGTTTTTT.

J is TRBJ2-1 and V is TRBV7-3, with 10 bases matching TRBD2. Trimming removed 2 bases from V and 7 bases from J; junction bases left unmatched: 5. From germline, CDR1 is SGHTA and CDR2 FQGTGA. The CDR3 has 15 amino acids. DNA for the CDR3: TGTGCCAGCAGCTTATCAGCGGGGGGGATGAATGAGCAGTTCTTC. This gives the protein CASSLSAGGMNEQFF. The complete variable domain, with remaining parts taken from reference TRBV7-3 and TRBJ2-1, reads GAGVSQTPSNKVTEKGKYVELRCDPISGHTALYWYRQSLGQGPEFLIYFQGTGAADDSGLPNDRFFAVRPEGSVSTLKIQRTERGDSAVYLCASSLSAGGMNEQFFGPGTRLTVL.

J is TRBJ2-7 and V is TRBV7-8; the match to TRBD1 covers 9 bases. Germline lookup yields CDR1 SGHVS and CDR2 FQNEAQ. Unmatched junction bases numbered 16, after V lost 7 bases and J lost 6 bases. The CDR3 extends over 16 amino acids. CDR3 nucleotide sequence: TGTGCCAGCACCGAGGGGGGACAGGGCTCCCATTCCGAGCAGTACTTC. Amino acid sequence: CASTEGGQGSHSEQYF.

The gene calls are TRBV18 and TRBJ1-1; TRBD1 is a possible D gene (6 bases). The V gene's germline CDR1 is KGHSH and CDR2 LQKENI. The CDR3 is 14 residues long. V lost 4 bases, J lost 3 bases, and 12 bases lay in between. As DNA, the CDR3 is TGTGCCAGCTCACTCGGACAGCCACACACTGAAGCTTTCTTT. Its translation: CASSLGQPHTEAFF. Full variable domain (outside the CDR3, taken from reference TRBV18 and TRBJ1-1): NAGVMQNPRHLVRRRGQEARLRCSPMKGHSHVYWYRQLPEEGLKFMVYLQKENIIDESGMPKERFSAEFPKEGPSILRIQQVVRGDSAAYFCASSLGQPHTEAFFGQGTRLTVV.

The chain employs TRBV5-4 and TRBJ1-2, with 8 bases that match TRBD1. From germline, CDR1 is SGHNT and CDR2 YYREEE (reference sequence). The ends lost 2 bases at V and 5 bases at J; junction bases unmatched: 5. The CDR3 runs 14 residues. The CDR3 region is CASSFSGGEYGYTF. The CDR3 DNA reads TGTGCCAGCAGCTTCTCAGGGGGCGAGTATGGCTACACCTTC.

The rearrangement uses TRBV7-2 and TRBJ1-2, with D possibly matching TRBD1 (6 bases). Germline V gives CDR1 SGHTA, CDR2 FQGNSA. The CDR3 is 13 amino acids. Trimming shortened V by 2 bases and J by 8 bases, and 12 bases separated the two germline ends. The CDR3 DNA reads TGTGCCAGCAGCTTATCAGGGGCGCGAGGCTACACCTTC. This sequence encodes CASSLSGARGYTF.

V usage is TRBV9 and J usage is TRBJ2-1, with TRBD1 matching 10 bases. After removal of 0 bases from V and 9 bases from J, the junction contained 3 bases not matched to a gene. CDR1 is SGDLS and CDR2 is YYNGEE in the germline V gene. The CDR3 is 14 residues long. Here the CDR3 DNA reads TGTGCCAGCAGCGTAGGACAGGGGGCGGGTGAGCAGTTCTTC. Translation gives CASSVGQGAGEQFF.

The chain has TRBV29-1 and TRBJ1-2; possible D gene TRBD1, 6 bases. Germline V gene lookup returns CDR1 SQVTM and CDR2 ANQGSEA. The germline V and J ends were trimmed by 4 bases and 4 bases, with 16 bases remaining between them. This CDR3 contains 14 residues. The CDR3 spells CSVGEGELVYGYTF. For the CDR3, the DNA is TGCAGCGTTGGGGAGGGGGAACTTGTCTATGGCTACACCTTC.

The chain couples TRBV21-1 to TRBJ2-3; the table assigns TRBD1, which was not confirmed against the DNA. TRBV21-1 is tagged as a pseudogene. CDR3 length equals 16 residues. In DNA, the CDR3 is TGTGCCAGCAGCCGTCGACAGGGGCCTAGCACAGATACGCAGTATTTT. Translated, it gives CASSRRQGPSTDTQYF.

The chain carries TRBV11-3 and TRBJ2-3; no firm D call. CDR3 length: 12 residues. V lost 1 base and J lost 6, with 5 bases in between. Per the germline V gene, CDR1 is SGHNT and CDR2 is YENEEA. CDR3 DNA sequence: TGTGCCAGCAGCTTAGGTCCGGATACGCAGTATTTT. Its translation: CASSLGPDTQYF.

V usage is TRBV4-3 and J usage is TRBJ1-2; unclear D gene. Trimming pared 0 bases from V and 5 bases from J, leaving 10 bases between. Germline V CDR1 and CDR2: LGHNA, YSLEER. The CDR3 consists of 14 residues. CDR3 residues: CASSQEHRDYGYTF. The CDR3 nucleotides are TGCGCCAGCAGCCAAGAACACAGAGATTATGGCTACACCTTC.